The clone carrying this T cell receptor (beta chain) showed up just once. Libraries were prepared by immunoSEQ multiplex PCR; TCRdb keeps only in-frame clonotypes and omits some of them. The data contain around 220,000 clones, around four fifths of them singletons. This specimen belongs to a study of cytomegalovirus exposure and HLA in healthy donors. Germline V CDR1 and CDR2: ENHRY, SYGVKD. The V gene lost 7 bases and the J gene lost 0 bases, with 9 bases spanning the gap. The CDR3 has 14 amino acids. Sequencing was carried out using PBMCs. This receptor was obtained from a woman in her 30s in good health and CMV-seropositive. V is TRBV10-3 and J is TRBJ2-2, with D uncertain. Here the CDR3 DNA reads TGTGCCATCATCGGCGACGCGAACACCGGGGAGCTGTTTTTT. Translated, it gives CAIIGDANTGELFF.